This is a list of T cell receptor beta chains from one sample in a study of CD8+CD57+ T cells in acquired aplastic anemia. TCRdb re-called the reads with MiXCR, one entry per CDR3 protein. The data show more than 95,000 distinct CDR3 sequences, with 40% seen just once and about 2.6% held by the top ten. Sequencing was done on a sample of sorted CD4+, CD8+, or CD8+CD57+ T cells (not recorded which) from PBMCs. All receptors derive from a human donor with aplastic anemia. Both conserved end residues are part of each CDR3. Only part of the rows carry a size: once, few, many, or a class if the clone is expanded.

size	V	J	CDR3
-	TRBV10-3	TRBJ1-6	CAIGAGGQVGSPLHF
-	TRBV2	TRBJ2-7	CASSDPDEQYF
many	TRBV5-6	TRBJ1-1	CASSTAVVRSQTGNTEAFF
-	TRBV10-2	TRBJ1-1	CASSEGDTEAFF
-	TRBV12-3/TRBV12-4	TRBJ2-1	CASMRRGIIDNEQFF
few	TRBV7-3	TRBJ2-1	CASSSYLGEQFF
-	TRBV28	TRBJ1-5	CASSLWFPRGNQPQHF
many	TRBV20-1	TRBJ1-2	CSASRGYTF
many	TRBV19	TRBJ1-1	CASTITLSFMNTEAFF
many	TRBV9	TRBJ2-3	CASSTRPSDTQYF
many	TRBV12-3/TRBV12-4	TRBJ1-3	CASSRGVGGNTIYF
-	TRBV7-9	TRBJ2-7	CASSRDGTHVEQYF
many	TRBV19	TRBJ1-3	CASSAGTGMFGNTIYF
many	TRBV25-1	TRBJ2-7	CASSELIEQYF
many	TRBV28	TRBJ2-7	CASSLPVQYEQYF
many	TRBV20-1	TRBJ2-2	CSAMDRGLTGELFF
many	TRBV5-5	TRBJ2-5	CASSVASGAGKETQYF
-	TRBV15	TRBJ1-2	CATSRGTGTDYTF
many	TRBV15	TRBJ2-3	CATKGPDRARDTQYF
-	TRBV6-5	TRBJ2-3	CASSYRGGTDTQYF
many	TRBV5-5	TRBJ2-3	CASSLVYRGGTDTQYF
-	TRBV2	TRBJ1-2	CASSRLAGAGSYTF
many	TRBV4-1	TRBJ2-3	CASSQEPESQYF
-	TRBV7-8	TRBJ1-2	CASSLAGARVGYTF
-	TRBV10-2	TRBJ1-5	CASSDSLAGQPQHF
-	TRBV10-3	TRBJ1-2	CAVSGARGLGYTF
many	TRBV6-1	TRBJ1-1	CASSSTGAAFF
few	TRBV28	TRBJ2-5	CASSLFQGAQETQYF
-	TRBV11-2	TRBJ2-7	CASSYRTGVSSKEQYF
many	TRBV29-1	TRBJ1-1	CSVEGLPPSEAFF
once	TRBV29-1	TRBJ2-5	CSVEDIGRGETQYF
many	TRBV5-6	TRBJ1-6	CASSLQQGRQRLISPLHF
many	TRBV24-1	TRBJ2-7	CATSAGPTGITYEQYF
many	TRBV11-3	TRBJ2-1	CASTSWRGAGRFF
many	TRBV4-1	TRBJ2-2	CASSPAETRSTGELFF
-	TRBV29-1	TRBJ1-2	CSARPGMGGYTF
many	TRBV11-3	TRBJ2-7	CASSLGDKYEQYF
many	TRBV6-5	TRBJ1-6	CASSFPPGQGPNSPLHF
-	TRBV20-1	TRBJ2-7	CSARVAGGSRYEQYF
-	TRBV5-4	TRBJ2-3	CASSSLKLAGGITDTQYF
few	TRBV5-4	TRBJ2-1	CASSSRDTLRMEQFF